This is a list of T cell receptor beta chains from one sample in a study of OX40 agonist ivuxolimab in advanced cancers. Data came from immunoSEQ multiplex PCR; TCRdb stores just in-frame clones and leaves some out. The table shows some 30,000 clones, with about 73% occurring only once. The specimen comprised CD4+ or CD8+ T cells sorted from blood, sampled in a trial of the OX40 agonist ivuxolimab. Receptors originate from an adult with an advanced solid tumor such as melanoma, head and neck, liver or kidney cancer. Each CDR3 is given with its conserved first and last residue. D genes are given only for firm matches. Clone sizes are given selectively: once, few, many, or a class where the clone is expanded.

V gene	J gene	D gene	clone size	CDR3 protein	CDR3 DNA
TRBV5-5	TRBJ1-2	.	.	CASSTLPGPNGYTF	TGTGCCAGCAGCACCTTACCCGGCCCCAATGGCTACACCTTC
TRBV5-8	TRBJ1-4	.	.	CASSLRATNEKLFF	TGTGCCAGCAGCTTGCGTGCAACTAATGAAAAACTGTTTTTT
TRBV5-4	TRBJ1-4	.	.	CASSLVAGGTNEKLFF	TGTGCCAGCAGCTTGGTGGCTGGGGGCACTAATGAAAAACTGTTTTTT
TRBV5-1	TRBJ1-1	.	.	CASRAGTVNTEAFF	TGCGCCAGCAGGGCCGGGACGGTGAACACTGAAGCTTTCTTT
TRBV6-4	TRBJ2-6	.	.	CASSITGSRQSRANVLTF	TGTGCCAGCAGTATCACAGGCTCACGACAAAGTCGGGCCAACGTCCTGACTTTC
TRBV11-2	TRBJ2-7	.	.	CASSPLGGYEQYF	TGTGCCAGCAGCCCCCTCGGGGGCTACGAGCAGTACTTC
TRBV5-8	TRBJ2-3	.	.	CASSSSWTPSTDTQYF	TGTGCCAGCTCCTCTTCTTGGACACCTAGCACAGATACGCAGTATTTT
TRBV5-4	TRBJ2-6	.	.	CASSLPSSGANVLTF	TGTGCCAGCAGCTTGCCGAGCTCTGGGGCCAACGTCCTGACTTTC
TRBV2	TRBJ1-4	.	.	CASSALTGRSEKLFF	TGTGCCAGCAGTGCGTTGACAGGCCGGTCCGAAAAACTGTTTTTT
TRBV5-8	TRBJ2-5	.	.	CASSLPLYQETQYF	TGTGCCAGCAGCTTGCCCTTGTACCAAGAGACCCAGTACTTC
TRBV2	TRBJ1-5	.	.	CASRLEREQPQHF	TGTGCCAGCAGACTCGAAAGGGAACAGCCCCAGCATTTT
TRBV4-2	TRBJ1-1	.	few	CASSPGGTEAFF	TGTGCCAGCAGCCCCGGGGGGACTGAAGCTTTCTTT
TRBV5-1	TRBJ2-1	.	.	CASSPEGGAEQFF	TGCGCCAGCAGCCCGGAGGGGGGTGCTGAGCAGTTCTTC
TRBV5-1	TRBJ1-4	.	medium-sized	CASSLERANEKLFF	TGCGCCAGCAGCTTGGAGAGGGCCAACGAAAAACTGTTTTTT
TRBV2	TRBJ2-7	.	few	CASSERGTEQYF	TGTGCCAGCAGTGAACGGGGCACCGAGCAGTACTTC